This T cell receptor (beta chain) was identified during a study of cytomegalovirus exposure and HLA in healthy donors. Turning to the study itself: A subsequent analysis stated that the approximately 110 validation repertoires were run on the same platform as the 600 to 750 first-cohort repertoires.

In its sample, this clone was seen once. Its specificity is not known. This table comes from immunoSEQ multiplex PCR, and its TCRdb copy is limited to in-frame clones, with some not included. The repertoire holds about 280,000 clones, with 85% to 90% as singletons. Whole-study results and caveats: One later analysis, an examination of the 90 to 150 validation repertoires, found that first-cohort TCR clusters tended to co-occur in them. Many donors shared some public TCRs, even though most TCR sequences were rare.

The V and J ends lost 4 bases and 5 bases respectively, with 14 bases between them. CDR3 length: 13 residues. Looked up from germline, CDR1 is SQVTM and CDR2 is ANQGSEA. The chain recombines TRBV29-1 with TRBJ1-1; D might be TRBD1 (5 bases). The sample was PBMCs. The sequence came from a woman aged 18 to 35 in good health and CMV-seronegative. This CDR3 is CSVAGLKGTEAFF. In DNA form, the CDR3 reads TGCAGCGTTGCAGGACTAAAGGGGACTGAAGCTTTCTTT.